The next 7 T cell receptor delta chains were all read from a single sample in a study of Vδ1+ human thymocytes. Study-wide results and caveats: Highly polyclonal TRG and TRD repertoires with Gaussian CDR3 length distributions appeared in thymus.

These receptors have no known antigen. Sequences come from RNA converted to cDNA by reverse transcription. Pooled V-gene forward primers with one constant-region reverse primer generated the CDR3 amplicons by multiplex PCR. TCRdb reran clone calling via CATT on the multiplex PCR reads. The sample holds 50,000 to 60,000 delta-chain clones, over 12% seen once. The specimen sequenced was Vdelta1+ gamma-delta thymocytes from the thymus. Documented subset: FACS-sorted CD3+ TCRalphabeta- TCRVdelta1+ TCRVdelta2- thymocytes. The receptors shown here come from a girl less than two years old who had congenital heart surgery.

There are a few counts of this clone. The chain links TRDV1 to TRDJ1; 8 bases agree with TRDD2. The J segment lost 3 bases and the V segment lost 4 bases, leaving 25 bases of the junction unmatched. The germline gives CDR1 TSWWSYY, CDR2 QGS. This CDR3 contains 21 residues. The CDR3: CALGGLPTWALVLWSADKLIF. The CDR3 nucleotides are TGTGCTCTTGGGGGACTTCCTACGTGGGCCCTCGTACTGTGGAGCGCCGATAAACTCATCTTT.

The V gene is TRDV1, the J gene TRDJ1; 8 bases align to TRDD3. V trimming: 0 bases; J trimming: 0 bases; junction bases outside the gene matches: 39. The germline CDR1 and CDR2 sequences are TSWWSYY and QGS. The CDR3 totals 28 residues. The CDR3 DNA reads TGTGCTCTTGGGGAACTAAGAGCTCCTCCGCTGTACTGGGGGGTACGTGCACCTAATCGCCCGTACACCGATAAACTCATCTTT. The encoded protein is CALGELRAPPLYWGVRAPNRPYTDKLIF.

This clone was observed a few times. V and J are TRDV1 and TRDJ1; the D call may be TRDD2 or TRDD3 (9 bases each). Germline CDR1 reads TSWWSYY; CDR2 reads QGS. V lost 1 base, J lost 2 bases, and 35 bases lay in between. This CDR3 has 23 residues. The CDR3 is CALGERGTFLPLLGEGPTDKLIF. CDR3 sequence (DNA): TGTGCTCTTGGGGAACGGGGCACCTTCCTACCCTTACTGGGGGAAGGTCCAACCGATAAACTCATCTTT.

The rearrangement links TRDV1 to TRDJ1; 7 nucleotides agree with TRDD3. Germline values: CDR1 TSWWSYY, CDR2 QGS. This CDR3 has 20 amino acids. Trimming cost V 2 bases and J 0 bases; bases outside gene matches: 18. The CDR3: CALGEIPFSRVWGHTDKLIF. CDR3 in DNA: TGTGCTCTTGGGGAAATCCCCTTCTCCAGGGTCTGGGGGCACACCGATAAACTCATCTTT.

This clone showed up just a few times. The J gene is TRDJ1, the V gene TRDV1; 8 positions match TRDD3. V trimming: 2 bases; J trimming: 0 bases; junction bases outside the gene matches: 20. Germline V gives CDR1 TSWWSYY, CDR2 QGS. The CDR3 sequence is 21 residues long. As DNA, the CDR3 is TGTGCTCTTGGGGAAGGGGTCCCGCTCGGGGTGGGGGATCCGTACACCGATAAACTCATCTTT. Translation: CALGEGVPLGVGDPYTDKLIF.

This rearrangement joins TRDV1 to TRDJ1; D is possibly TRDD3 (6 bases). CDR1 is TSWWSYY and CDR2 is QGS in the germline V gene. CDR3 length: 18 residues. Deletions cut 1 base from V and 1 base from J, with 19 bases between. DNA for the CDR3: TGTGCTCTTGGGGAACGGCAGGCGAGGGATATGTGCACCGATAAACTCATCTTT. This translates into CALGERQARDMCTDKLIF.

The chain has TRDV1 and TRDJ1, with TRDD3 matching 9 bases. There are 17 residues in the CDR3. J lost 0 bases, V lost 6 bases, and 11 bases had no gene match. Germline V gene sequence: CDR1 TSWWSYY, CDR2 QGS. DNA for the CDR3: TGTGCTCTTGGTACACCCCTGTACTGGGGGAACACCGATAAACTCATCTTT. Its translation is CALGTPLYWGNTDKLIF.